This TCR beta chain was sequenced for a study of tumor-infiltrating lymphocytes in primary liver carcinoma. The germline CDR1 and CDR2 sequences are SGHNT and YENEEA. The CDR3 loop spans 14 amino acids. From around 18-30 mg of unsorted bulk tissue, DNA and RNA were co-extracted together. Comments on this clonotype: One junction end disagrees with the germline gene, perhaps due to a read error.

From roughly 0.5 ug total RNA, TCR beta cDNA was generated with a primer in the constant region. ARM-PCR was slightly modified, and three nested multiplex PCR rounds with it gave rise to the TCR beta libraries. The first two PCR rounds used TRBV1-TRBV30 forward primers with a C-beta reverse primer, around 10 cycles each. MiXCR, run by TCRdb on the multiplex PCR reads, gives a single entry per CDR3 protein. The repertoire consists of about 120,000 distinct CDR3 sequences, with roughly 69% occurring once and the leading ten covering about a tenth. Sample: liver tumor tissue from sampling region 1. Documented subset: tumor region T1, superior pole. The source is a woman in her sixties or seventies with primary liver carcinoma and hepatitis B virus infection. This chain uses TRBV11-3 with TRBJ2-5; D gene ambiguous. CDR3 sequence: CTSSLRRYQETQYF. The DNA for the CDR3 is TGTACCAGCAGCTTACGGCGATACCAAGAGACCCAGTACTTT.